The 15 T cell receptor beta chains presented below share a single source sample, sequenced in a study of early T cells in non-severe SARS-CoV-2 infection. TCRdb re-called the 5' RACE reads through MiXCR, storing one row per CDR3 protein. The sample consists of 20,000 to 30,000 distinct CDR3 sequences, about 4.5% of them appearing once. The sample consisted of whole blood. The receptor source for this set is an adult who was a healthcare worker with PCR-confirmed SARS-CoV-2 infection or an uninfected control (not recorded which).

The table lists this clonotype with a few counts. The chain joins TRBV29-1 to TRBJ2-7; D gene uncertain. The CDR3 is made up of 11 amino acids. Trimming cost V 7 bases and J 1 base, with 8 bases left between them. The germline V gene has CDR1 SQVTM and CDR2 ANQGSEA. The CDR3 spells CSAAESYEQYF. CDR3 DNA: TGCAGCGCCGCAGAATCCTACGAGCAGTACTTC.

The table lists this clonotype with a few counts. The chain employs TRBV7-8 and TRBJ2-6, with TRBD1 matching 10 bases. This CDR3 has 18 amino acids. The germline V gene has CDR1 SGHVS and CDR2 FQNEAQ. J was trimmed by 0 bases and V by 4 bases; bases with no gene match: 6. The CDR3 bases are TGTGCCAGCAGCTCACAGACAGGGGGCAGCTCTGGGGCCAACGTCCTGACTTTC. This translates into CASSSQTGGSSGANVLTF. Full variable domain (remainder filled in from reference TRBV7-8 and TRBJ2-6): GAGVSQSPRYKVAKRGQDVALRCDPISGHVSLFWYQQALGQGPEFLTYFQNEAQLDKSGLPSDRFFAERPEGSVSTLKIQRTQQEDSAVYLCASSSQTGGSSGANVLTFGAGSRLTVL.

In its sample, this clonotype was seen many times. The rearrangement joins TRBV15 to TRBJ2-5, with 11 positions matching TRBD1. The CDR3 loop spans 16 amino acids. The V segment lost 5 bases and the J segment 2 bases; nucleotides outside the gene matches: 7. CDR1 LNHNV and CDR2 YYDKDF come from the germline V gene (reference sequence). DNA for the CDR3: TGTGCCACCAGCGGTAGGGACAGGGGGATTCAAGAGACCCAGTACTTC. As protein: CATSGRDRGIQETQYF.

This clonotype was detected many times. The chain combines TRBV6-1 with TRBJ1-4; D is unresolved. The germline V gene has CDR1 MNHNS and CDR2 SASEGT. V lost 2 bases and J lost 4, with 14 bases in between. This CDR3 contains 16 residues. CDR3 nucleotides: TGTGCCAGCAGTGAATCCTCGGCACACCGTAATGAAAAACTGTTTTTT. This gives the protein CASSESSAHRNEKLFF.

This clonotype was seen only a few times. This chain connects TRBV13 to TRBJ2-3; D gene unclear. Germline CDR1 is PRHDT and CDR2 is FYEKMQ (reference sequence). Trimming shortened V by 1 base and J by 4 bases, and 3 bases separated the two germline ends. CDR3 length equals 12 residues. The CDR3: CASSLAPDTQYF. For the CDR3, the DNA is TGTGCCAGCAGCTTAGCCCCAGATACGCAGTATTTT.

This clonotype was counted ten times or more. The chain links TRBV15 to TRBJ2-1; 8 bases are a match to TRBD1. J gave up 5 bases and V 1 base, and 4 bases lay outside the gene matches. The CDR3 consists of 15 residues. Looked up from germline, CDR1 is LNHNV and CDR2 is YYDKDF (reference sequence). CDR3 bases: TGTGCCACCAGCAGAGTGCGGACAGGGAACAATGAGCAGTTCTTC. Its translation is CATSRVRTGNNEQFF.

This clonotype was detected ten times or more. This chain connects TRBV5-1 to TRBJ2-6; TRBD2 is a possible D gene (6 bases). V was shortened by 5 bases and J by 4 bases, with 13 bases between the two germline ends. The V gene's germline CDR1 is SGHRS and CDR2 YFSETQ. The CDR3 is 15 residues long. CDR3 region: CASRPREAGANVLTF. The DNA for the CDR3 is TGCGCCAGCAGGCCTAGGGAGGCCGGGGCCAACGTCCTGACTTTC.

The sample holds many counts of this clonotype. The CDR3 coding sequence is TGCAGTGCTACTCCCTTCATTGGCGCATCCTACAATGAGCAGTTCTTC. Its translation: CSATPFIGASYNEQFF. The genes are TRBV20-1 and TRBJ2-1; unclear D gene. Between the trimmed V and J ends, which lost 4 bases and 1 base, there was a span of 17 bases. CDR1 and CDR2 from the germline V gene are DFQATT and SNEGSKA (reference sequence). This CDR3 is built from 16 residues.

This clonotype was picked up many times. Here the CDR3 reads CSVEGATDTQYF. In nucleotides, the CDR3 is TGCAGCGTTGAGGGGGCCACAGATACGCAGTATTTT. The chain joins TRBV29-1 to TRBJ2-3; possibly TRBD1 for D (6 bases). The CDR3 sequence is 12 residues long. V lost 3 bases, J lost 2 bases, and 6 bases lay in between. Germline V gene sequence: CDR1 SQVTM, CDR2 ANQGSEA.

In its sample, this clonotype is medium-sized. The V call is TRBV6-6, the J call TRBJ1-2; 7 bases agree with TRBD1. From germline, CDR1 is MNHNY and CDR2 SVGAGI (reference sequence). The CDR3 runs to 13 residues. V was clipped by 2 bases and J by 8 bases; unmatched bases: 5. CDR3 loop: CASSYVGRGGYTF. The CDR3 bases are TGTGCCAGCAGTTACGTCGGCAGGGGGGGCTACACCTTC.

The sample holds a few counts of this clonotype. The V gene is TRBV7-9, the J gene TRBJ2-5, with D possibly being TRBD2 (6 bases). Germline-derived CDR1 and CDR2 are SEHNR and FQNEAQ (reference sequence). The ends were cut back, 5 bases at V and 7 bases at J, with 17 bases in the middle. The CDR3 length is 14 residues. CDR3: CASSLGLLPGTQYF. The CDR3 DNA sequence: TGTGCCAGCAGCCTGGGACTCCTACCAGGGACCCAGTACTTC. The full variable domain, with the rest looked up from reference TRBV7-9 and TRBJ2-5, is DTGVSQNPRHKITKRGQNVTFRCDPISEHNRLYWYRQTLGQGPEFLTYFQNEAQLEKSRLLSDRFSAERPKGSFSTLEIQRTEQGDSAMYLCASSLGLLPGTQYFGPGTRLLVL.

This clonotype was counted at least ten times. This rearrangement joins TRBV6-2 or TRBV6-3 to TRBJ1-5; maybe TRBD1 (5 bases). The CDR3 loop spans 15 amino acids. V gave up 0 bases and J gave up 9 bases, with 15 bases separating them. CDR1 is MNHEY, CDR2 SVGEGT, per germline. The CDR3 spells CASSYSGDSPLPQHF. The CDR3, as DNA: TGTGCCAGCAGTTACTCGGGGGACTCACCGCTGCCCCAGCATTTT.

This clonotype has a count of ten or more. The chain couples TRBV3-1 to TRBJ2-3; D not resolved. There are 13 residues in the CDR3. V shed 2 bases and J shed 3 bases, with 6 bases lying between them. Per the germline V gene, CDR1 is LGHDT and CDR2 is YNNKEL (reference sequence). The CDR3 sequence: CASSQRLTDTQYF. CDR3 DNA sequence: TGTGCCAGCAGCCAACGCTTGACAGATACGCAGTATTTT.

The table lists this clonotype with a few counts. The chain carries TRBV28 and TRBJ2-6; no clear D. Germline CDR1 reads MDHEN; CDR2 reads SYDVKM. Deletions cut 7 bases from V and 0 bases from J, with 16 bases between. CDR3 length: 17 residues. The CDR3 region has the DNA TGTGCCAGCACCCCAGCCCACAGAGGCTCTGGGGCCAACGTCCTGACTTTC. Its translation: CASTPAHRGSGANVLTF.

The sample holds many counts of this clonotype. The chain is built from TRBV10-1 and TRBJ1-3; D not resolved. The CDR3 is 14 amino acids. Trimming left V 2 bases short and J 2 bases short, with 7 bases between. The germline V gene has CDR1 WNHNN and CDR2 SYGVQD (reference sequence). The CDR3 reads CASSETAAGNTIYF. CDR3 sequence (DNA): TGCGCCAGCAGTGAGACGGCCGCTGGAAACACCATATATTTT.